These T cell receptor beta chains were read from a single sample in a study of T cells in localized non-small cell lung cancer. The data were produced by immunoSEQ multiplex PCR, yet TCRdb's version contains in-frame clones alone and is incomplete. The sample records 3,000 to 3,500 clones, about 29% being singletons. The sequences come from lung tumor tissue, collected before any cancer treatment. Receptors originate from a male donor older than 55 with stage I lung adenocarcinoma. Both conserved end residues are part of each CDR3. D genes are given only for firm matches. The size field is filled for only some rows; it gives once, few, many or a size class.

-	medium-sized	TRBV11-3	TRBJ1-1	TGTGCCAGCAGCCAAAGGACTGGGAACACTGAAGCTTTCTTT	CASSQRTGNTEAFF
TRBD1	few	TRBV18	TRBJ2-7	TGTGCCAGCTCACCCTTCGGACAGGACTACGAGCAGTACTTC	CASSPFGQDYEQYF
-	-	TRBV6-1	TRBJ1-1	TGTGCCAGCAGTGAAGCTACAGGGTTCGCCCCGACGACTTTCTTT	CASSEATGFAPTTFF
TRBD2	medium-sized	TRBV11-3	TRBJ2-7	TGTGCCAGCAGCTTAGTACGGGGCGGGAGGACGACCTACGAGCAGTACTTC	CASSLVRGGRTTYEQYF
-	-	TRBV23-1	TRBJ2-6	TGCGCCAGCAGCCAAGAACCAGCCGGGGGCCCTGGGGCCAACGTCCTGACTTTC	CASSQEPAGGPGANVLTF
-	-	TRBV11-3	TRBJ1-5	TGTGCCAGCAGCTTGGAGGGAGGGGAGGATCAGCCCCAGCATTTT	CASSLEGGEDQPQHF
TRBD2	few	TRBV28	TRBJ2-2	TGTGCCAGCAGTTTAGGGGTTAGCGGGATGGGAGTTGGACTGGCCGGGGAGCTGTTTTTT	CASSLGVSGMGVGLAGELFF
-	-	TRBV11-3	TRBJ2-1	TGTGCCAGCAGCTTAACGGGAGCCTACAATGAGCAGTTCTTC	CASSLTGAYNEQFF
TRBD1	-	TRBV13	TRBJ1-1	TGTGCCAGCAGCTTAGGCAGAGGGACAGGGGGCGCTGAAGCTTTCTTT	CASSLGRGTGGAEAFF
TRBD1	few	TRBV19	TRBJ1-4	TGTGCCAGTGGGACAGGGAATGAAAAACTGTTTTTT	CASGTGNEKLFF
-	-	TRBV5-1	TRBJ1-6	TGCGCCAGCAGCTTAGGGCAGCTTAATTCACCCCTCCACTTT	CASSLGQLNSPLHF
-	few	TRBV6-8	TRBJ1-5	TGTGCCAGCAGTTACTCGAGCGGCAGAAGGAATCAGCCCCAGCATTTT	CASSYSSGRRNQPQHF
-	-	TRBV6-7	TRBJ1-1	TGTGCCAGCCAGGGGAGGACTGAAGCTTTCTTT	CASQGRTEAFF
-	-	TRBV14	TRBJ1-1	TGTGCCAGCAGCCAAGACGGGGTCACTGAAGCTTTCTTT	CASSQDGVTEAFF
TRBD1	medium-sized	TRBV11-3	TRBJ2-7	TGTGCCAGCAGCTTAGGCTTCGAGGGGGCGAAGCAGTACTTC	CASSLGFEGAKQYF
-	-	TRBV19	TRBJ1-5	TGTGCCAGTACTCAGACTTATAGCAATCAGCCCCAGCATTTT	CASTQTYSNQPQHF
-	few	TRBV30	TRBJ2-7	TGTGCCTGGAGTGTAAATCAGGGCGAGCAGTACTTC	CAWSVNQGEQYF
-	medium-sized	TRBV9	TRBJ2-6	TGTGCCAGCAGAGGGGGGGGTTCCCGCTCTGGGGCCAACGTCCTGACTTTC	CASRGGGSRSGANVLTF
-	-	TRBV29-1	TRBJ1-2	TGCAGCGTTGGACACGATGGGGGCGTTGGCTACACCTTC	CSVGHDGGVGYTF
-	few	TRBV28	TRBJ1-5	TGTGCCAGCAGTTTATACAGTAGCAATCAGCCCCAGCATTTT	CASSLYSSNQPQHF